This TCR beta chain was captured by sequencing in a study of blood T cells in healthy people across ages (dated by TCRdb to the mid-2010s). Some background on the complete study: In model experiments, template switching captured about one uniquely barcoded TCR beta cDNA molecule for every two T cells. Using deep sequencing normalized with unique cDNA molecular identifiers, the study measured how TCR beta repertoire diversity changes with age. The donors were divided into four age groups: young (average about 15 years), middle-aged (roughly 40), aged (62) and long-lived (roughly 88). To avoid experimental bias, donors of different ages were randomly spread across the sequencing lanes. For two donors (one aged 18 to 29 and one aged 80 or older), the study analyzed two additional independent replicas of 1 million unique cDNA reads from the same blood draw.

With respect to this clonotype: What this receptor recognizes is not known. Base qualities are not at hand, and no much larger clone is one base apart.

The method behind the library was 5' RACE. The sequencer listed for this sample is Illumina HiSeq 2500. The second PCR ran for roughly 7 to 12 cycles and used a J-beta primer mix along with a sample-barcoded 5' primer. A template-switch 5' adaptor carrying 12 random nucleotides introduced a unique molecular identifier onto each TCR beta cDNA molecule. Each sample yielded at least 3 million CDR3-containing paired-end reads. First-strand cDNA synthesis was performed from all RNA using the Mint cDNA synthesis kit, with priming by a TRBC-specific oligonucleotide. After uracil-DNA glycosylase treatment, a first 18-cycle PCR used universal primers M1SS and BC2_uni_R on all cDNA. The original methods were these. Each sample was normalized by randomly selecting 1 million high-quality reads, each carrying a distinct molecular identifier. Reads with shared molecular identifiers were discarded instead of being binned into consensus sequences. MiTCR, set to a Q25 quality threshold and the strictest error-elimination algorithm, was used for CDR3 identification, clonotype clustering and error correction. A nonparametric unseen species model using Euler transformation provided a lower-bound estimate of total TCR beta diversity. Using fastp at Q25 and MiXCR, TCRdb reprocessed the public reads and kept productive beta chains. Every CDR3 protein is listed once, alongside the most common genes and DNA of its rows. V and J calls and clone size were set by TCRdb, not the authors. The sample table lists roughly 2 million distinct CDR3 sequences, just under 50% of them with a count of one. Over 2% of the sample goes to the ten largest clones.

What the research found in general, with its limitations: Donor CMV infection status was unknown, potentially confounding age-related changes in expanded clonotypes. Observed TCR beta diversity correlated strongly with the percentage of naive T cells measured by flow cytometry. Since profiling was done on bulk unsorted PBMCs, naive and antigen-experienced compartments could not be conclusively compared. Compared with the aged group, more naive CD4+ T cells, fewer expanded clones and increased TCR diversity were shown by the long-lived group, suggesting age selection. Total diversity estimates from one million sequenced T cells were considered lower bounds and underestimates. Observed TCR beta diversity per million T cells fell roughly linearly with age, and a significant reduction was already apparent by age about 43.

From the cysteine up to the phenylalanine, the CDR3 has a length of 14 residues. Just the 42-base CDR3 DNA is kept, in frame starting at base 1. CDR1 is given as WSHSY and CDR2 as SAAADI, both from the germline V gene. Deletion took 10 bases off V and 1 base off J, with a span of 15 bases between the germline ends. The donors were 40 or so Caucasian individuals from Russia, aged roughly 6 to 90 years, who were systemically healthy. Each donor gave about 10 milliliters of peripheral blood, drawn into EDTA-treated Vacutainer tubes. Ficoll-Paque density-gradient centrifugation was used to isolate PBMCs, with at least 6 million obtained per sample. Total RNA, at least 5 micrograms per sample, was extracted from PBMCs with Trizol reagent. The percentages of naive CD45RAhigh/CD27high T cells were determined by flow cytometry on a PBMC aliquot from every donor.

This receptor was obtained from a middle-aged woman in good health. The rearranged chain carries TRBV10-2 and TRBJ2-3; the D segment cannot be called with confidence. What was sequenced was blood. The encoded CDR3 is CATSHAARTDTQYF. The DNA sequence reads TGCGCCACCTCGCACGCGGCCCGCACAGATACGCAGTATTTT.